These T cell receptor beta chains were read from a single sample in a study of CD8+CD57+ T cells in acquired aplastic anemia. TCRdb re-analysed the reads in MiXCR, keeping a single row per CDR3 protein. Counted here are 400,000 to 450,000 distinct CDR3 sequences, about 70% occurring once; the ten biggest clones make up 3% to 4.5%. Sequencing was carried out using sorted CD4+, CD8+, or CD8+CD57+ T cells (not recorded which) from PBMCs. The receptors stem from a human donor in good health, serving as a control. Each CDR3 is given with its conserved first and last residue. Each record gives: clone size, J gene, D gene, V gene, CDR3 protein, CDR3 DNA. D genes are given only for firm matches. Only some rows state a clone size, as once, few, many or a class for expanded clones.

abundance: -
j_gene: TRBJ2-1
d_gene: -
v_gene: TRBV10-3
CDR3aa: CAIRGVAADSEQFF
CDR3nt: TGTGCCATCAGGGGGGTAGCGGCCGACAGTGAGCAGTTTTTC

abundance: many
j_gene: TRBJ2-5
d_gene: TRBD2
v_gene: TRBV5-4
CDR3aa: CATELGASGGLTQYF
CDR3nt: TGTGCCACCGAGCTTGGGGCTAGCGGGGGGTTGACCCAGTACTTC

abundance: -
j_gene: TRBJ2-3
d_gene: -
v_gene: TRBV12-3/TRBV12-4
CDR3aa: CASSTNRRPDTQYF
CDR3nt: TGTGCCAGCAGCACAAACAGGAGGCCAGATACGCAGTATTTT

abundance: many
j_gene: TRBJ1-2
d_gene: TRBD1
v_gene: TRBV3-1
CDR3aa: CASSHPGQGANYGYTF
CDR3nt: TGTGCCAGCAGCCACCCCGGACAGGGGGCGAACTATGGCTACACCTTC

abundance: -
j_gene: TRBJ1-5
d_gene: -
v_gene: TRBV15
CDR3aa: CATSRERDSNQPQHF
CDR3nt: TGTGCCACCAGCAGAGAAAGGGATAGCAATCAGCCCCAGCATTTT

abundance: few
j_gene: TRBJ1-4
d_gene: -
v_gene: TRBV30
CDR3aa: CASLLGAFQPKLFF
CDR3nt: TGTGCCTCGCTACTGGGGGCCTTTCAACCCAAACTGTTTTTT

abundance: -
j_gene: TRBJ1-2
d_gene: -
v_gene: TRBV20-1
CDR3aa: CSAPYARLNSYTF
CDR3nt: TGCAGTGCTCCGTACGCTAGGTTAAATAGCTACACCTTC

abundance: -
j_gene: TRBJ1-6
d_gene: -
v_gene: TRBV7-8
CDR3aa: CATSRGVEGRNPLHF
CDR3nt: TGTGCCACCAGCAGAGGAGTAGAGGGACGAAACCCCCTCCACTTT

abundance: -
j_gene: TRBJ1-2
d_gene: -
v_gene: TRBV29-1
CDR3aa: CSVDIGYTF
CDR3nt: TGCAGCGTTGACATCGGCTACACCTTC

abundance: many
j_gene: TRBJ2-1
d_gene: TRBD2
v_gene: TRBV12-3/TRBV12-4
CDR3aa: CASRPTFGSGGPYNEQFF
CDR3nt: TGTGCCAGCAGACCCACCTTTGGGAGCGGGGGGCCTTACAATGAGCAGTTCTTC

abundance: -
j_gene: TRBJ2-1
d_gene: TRBD2
v_gene: TRBV11-1
CDR3aa: CASSLAYAGGRNEQFF
CDR3nt: TGTGCCAGCAGCTTAGCTTACGCGGGAGGGAGAAATGAGCAGTTCTTC

abundance: few
j_gene: TRBJ2-5
d_gene: -
v_gene: TRBV7-2
CDR3aa: CASSLTLRVDTAQYF
CDR3nt: TGTGCCAGCAGCTTAACCTTGAGGGTAGATACGGCCCAGTACTTC

abundance: -
j_gene: TRBJ2-7
d_gene: TRBD1
v_gene: TRBV7-8
CDR3aa: CASRARTGGPYEQYF
CDR3nt: TGTGCCAGCAGAGCAAGGACAGGGGGCCCCTACGAGCAGTACTTC

abundance: -
j_gene: TRBJ2-1
d_gene: -
v_gene: TRBV7-9
CDR3aa: CASSPRSNGGPGEQFF
CDR3nt: TGTGCCAGCAGCCCCCGGAGCAACGGGGGGCCTGGTGAGCAGTTCTTC

abundance: -
j_gene: TRBJ1-1
d_gene: -
v_gene: TRBV29-1
CDR3aa: CSVEGVDGRGTEAFF
CDR3nt: TGCAGCGTTGAAGGGGTTGACGGCCGCGGCACTGAAGCTTTCTTT

abundance: many
j_gene: TRBJ2-7
d_gene: TRBD2
v_gene: TRBV5-6
CDR3aa: CASSPPYAGGPYEQYF
CDR3nt: TGTGCCAGCAGCCCCCCGTATGCGGGGGGTCCCTACGAGCAGTACTTC

abundance: -
j_gene: TRBJ1-2
d_gene: -
v_gene: TRBV9
CDR3aa: CASSWSSRGGNHF
CDR3nt: TGTGCCAGCAGCTGGAGTTCGAGGGGAGGCAACCACTTC

abundance: many
j_gene: TRBJ2-7
d_gene: -
v_gene: TRBV6-5
CDR3aa: CASSYIQAVGEQYF
CDR3nt: TGTGCCAGCAGTTACATACAGGCCGTTGGCGAGCAGTACTTC

abundance: -
j_gene: TRBJ1-2
d_gene: TRBD1
v_gene: TRBV5-1
CDR3aa: CASSWDRGGGYTF
CDR3nt: TGCGCCAGCAGCTGGGACAGGGGAGGAGGCTACACCTTC

abundance: few
j_gene: TRBJ1-1
d_gene: TRBD1
v_gene: TRBV24-1
CDR3aa: CATSDLQGGNTEAFF
CDR3nt: TGTGCCACCAGTGACCTACAGGGGGGGAACACTGAAGCTTTCTTT

abundance: many
j_gene: TRBJ1-2
d_gene: -
v_gene: TRBV5-1
CDR3aa: CASSARVDYGYTF
CDR3nt: TGCGCCAGCAGCGCGCGGGTGGACTATGGCTACACCTTC

abundance: many
j_gene: TRBJ1-3
d_gene: TRBD1
v_gene: TRBV7-8
CDR3aa: CASSPTGANSGNTIYF
CDR3nt: TGTGCCAGCAGCCCGACAGGGGCAAACTCTGGAAACACCATATATTTT

abundance: many
j_gene: TRBJ2-5
d_gene: TRBD2
v_gene: TRBV20-1
CDR3aa: CSARYSLAGEETQYF
CDR3nt: TGCAGTGCTAGATACTCACTAGCGGGGGAAGAGACCCAGTACTTC

abundance: many
j_gene: TRBJ1-1
d_gene: TRBD1
v_gene: TRBV9
CDR3aa: CASSAVPGQGSNTEAFF
CDR3nt: TGTGCCAGCAGCGCCGTCCCGGGACAGGGGTCGAACACTGAAGCTTTCTTT

abundance: -
j_gene: TRBJ1-1
d_gene: -
v_gene: TRBV6-7
CDR3aa: CASTDSEAFF
CDR3nt: TGTGCCAGCACAGACAGTGAAGCTTTCTTT

abundance: -
j_gene: TRBJ2-1
d_gene: -
v_gene: TRBV11-2
CDR3aa: CASSRSRAYNEQFF
CDR3nt: TGTGCCAGCAGCCGATCTCGGGCGTACAATGAGCAGTTCTTC

abundance: many
j_gene: TRBJ1-2
d_gene: -
v_gene: TRBV20-1
CDR3aa: CSASTVYGYTF
CDR3nt: TGCAGTGCTAGCACAGTCTATGGCTACACCTTC

abundance: many
j_gene: TRBJ1-6
d_gene: TRBD1
v_gene: TRBV5-4
CDR3aa: CASSRTGDSPLHF
CDR3nt: TGTGCCAGCAGCCGGACAGGGGATTCACCCCTCCACTTT

abundance: many
j_gene: TRBJ2-1
d_gene: TRBD1
v_gene: TRBV7-3
CDR3aa: CASSTRTGNEQFF
CDR3nt: TGTGCCAGCAGCACGCGGACAGGGAATGAGCAGTTCTTC

abundance: -
j_gene: TRBJ1-2
d_gene: -
v_gene: TRBV2
CDR3aa: CASSQGPACAYTF
CDR3nt: TGCGCCAGCAGCCAAGGCCCTGCCTGTGCTTACACCTTC

abundance: many
j_gene: TRBJ1-5
d_gene: -
v_gene: TRBV2
CDR3aa: CASSEVRSAARYSNQPQHF
CDR3nt: TGTGCCAGCAGTGAAGTAAGGTCCGCGGCGAGGTATAGCAATCAGCCCCAGCATTTT

abundance: -
j_gene: TRBJ1-2
d_gene: -
v_gene: TRBV2
CDR3aa: CASVEGAQNYGYTF
CDR3nt: TGTGCCAGCGTTGAAGGAGCACAGAACTATGGCTACACCTTC

abundance: -
j_gene: TRBJ2-7
d_gene: TRBD2
v_gene: TRBV7-8
CDR3aa: CASSLKLAGGYEQYF
CDR3nt: TGTGCCAGCAGCTTAAAACTAGCGGGTGGCTACGAGCAGTACTTC

abundance: -
j_gene: TRBJ2-1
d_gene: -
v_gene: TRBV20-1
CDR3aa: CSAAPPTGNQQFF
CDR3nt: TGCAGTGCTGCGCCTCCAACAGGGAATCAGCAGTTCTTC

abundance: -
j_gene: TRBJ2-2
d_gene: -
v_gene: TRBV6-5
CDR3aa: CASSPVSNTKELFF
CDR3nt: TGTGCCAGCAGCCCTGTATCGAACACCAAGGAGCTGTTTTTT

abundance: -
j_gene: TRBJ1-6
d_gene: -
v_gene: TRBV7-2
CDR3aa: CASSLNRNNEKLF
CDR3nt: TGTGCCAGCAGCTTAAACAGGAATAACGAAAAACTCTTT

abundance: many
j_gene: TRBJ1-2
d_gene: -
v_gene: TRBV2
CDR3aa: CASRQGPNYGYTF
CDR3nt: TGTGCCAGCAGACAGGGCCCCAACTATGGCTACACCTTC

abundance: many
j_gene: TRBJ2-1
d_gene: -
v_gene: TRBV5-1
CDR3aa: CASGIKAGYNNEQFF
CDR3nt: TGCGCCAGCGGTATAAAGGCGGGGTATAACAATGAGCAGTTCTTC

abundance: -
j_gene: TRBJ2-7
d_gene: TRBD1
v_gene: TRBV6-2/TRBV6-3
CDR3aa: CASSRDRQGAWTGRSRYEQYF
CDR3nt: TGTGCCAGCAGTAGAGATAGGCAGGGTGCGTGGACAGGGCGCTCCCGCTACGAGCAGTACTTC

abundance: -
j_gene: TRBJ2-5
d_gene: -
v_gene: TRBV2
CDR3aa: CASSTPVSTQAIYYF
CDR3nt: TGTGCCAGCAGCACACCTGTCAGCACGCAAGCGATCTATTACTTC

abundance: -
j_gene: TRBJ1-3
d_gene: -
v_gene: TRBV5-6
CDR3aa: CASSDPGLDTIYF
CDR3nt: TGTGCCAGCAGCGATCCGGGGCTTGACACCATATATTTT

abundance: -
j_gene: TRBJ1-4
d_gene: -
v_gene: TRBV29-1
CDR3aa: CSATGANEKLFF
CDR3nt: TGCAGCGCTACCGGGGCTAATGAAAAACTGTTTTTT

abundance: -
j_gene: TRBJ2-2
d_gene: -
v_gene: TRBV5-8
CDR3aa: CASSFVRNTGELFF
CDR3nt: TGTGCCAGCAGCTTCGTGCGCAACACCGGGGAGCTGTTTTTT

abundance: once
j_gene: TRBJ2-5
d_gene: -
v_gene: TRBV7-2
CDR3aa: CASSFRRGFGGTQYF
CDR3nt: TGTGCCAGCAGCTTTCGGCGGGGCTTTGGGGGGACCCAGTACTTC

abundance: -
j_gene: TRBJ2-4
d_gene: TRBD1
v_gene: TRBV20-1
CDR3aa: CSAPDRDKNIQYF
CDR3nt: TGCAGTGCTCCCGACAGGGACAAAAACATTCAGTACTTC

abundance: many
j_gene: TRBJ2-1
d_gene: -
v_gene: TRBV7-3
CDR3aa: CASSLIGGSYNEQFF
CDR3nt: TGTGCCAGCAGCTTAATAGGGGGTTCGTACAATGAGCAGTTCTTC

abundance: -
j_gene: TRBJ1-6
d_gene: -
v_gene: TRBV7-9
CDR3aa: CASSLTLAHNVQF
CDR3nt: TGTGCCAGCAGCTTGACCCTTGCCCACAATGTCCAGTTT

abundance: -
j_gene: TRBJ2-6
d_gene: TRBD1
v_gene: TRBV12-3/TRBV12-4
CDR3aa: CASSRDREGSGANVLTF
CDR3nt: TGTGCCAGCAGTCGGGACAGGGAAGGCTCTGGGGCCAACGTCCTGACTTTC

abundance: many
j_gene: TRBJ1-4
d_gene: -
v_gene: TRBV3-1
CDR3aa: CASSRRQAMREKLFF
CDR3nt: TGTGCCAGCAGCCGAAGACAGGCTATGAGGGAAAAACTGTTTTTT

abundance: many
j_gene: TRBJ1-2
d_gene: -
v_gene: TRBV29-1
CDR3aa: CSVDRTGTGGYTF
CDR3nt: TGCAGCGTTGATCGTACAGGGACGGGTGGCTACACCTTC

abundance: -
j_gene: TRBJ2-1
d_gene: -
v_gene: TRBV7-8
CDR3aa: CASSHHLAEQFF
CDR3nt: TGTGCCAGCAGCCACCACCTAGCGGAGCAGTTCTTC

abundance: many
j_gene: TRBJ2-5
d_gene: -
v_gene: TRBV20-1
CDR3aa: CSAGGGLAEETQYF
CDR3nt: TGCAGTGCGGGTGGAGGGCTAGCCGAAGAGACCCAGTACTTC